This TCR beta chain came from a study of CD8 T cells in ankylosing spondylitis. Study-level findings and limits: Reportedly, matched ankylosing spondylitis synovial fluid was significantly enriched for disease-linked clones. Disease-associated clonotypes exhibited CD8+ identity and were relatively infrequent in peripheral blood. A motif in TCR beta, a set of eight highly homologous variants, appeared characteristic of ankylosing spondylitis blood. Both synovial fluid and blood in reactive arthritis had previously been reported to carry some motif variants.

Making the TCR beta libraries involved quantitative 5'-RACE with molecular barcodes. TCRdb independently ran MiXCR on the 5' RACE reads; one entry per CDR3 protein. This table has around 440,000 distinct CDR3 sequences, 17% appearing once. In germline, CDR1 is SGHRS, CDR2 YFSETQ. Trimming took off 0 bases at V and 6 bases at J, with 19 bases between the two ends. The CDR3 length is 17 residues. Concerning this clonotype itself: The antigen is not known.

The chain employs TRBV5-1 and TRBJ2-1; weak D call: TRBD2 (6 bases). This sequence was found in a male donor with ankylosing spondylitis. Specimen: blood, either unsorted or a sorted T cell fraction (not recorded which). CDR3 sequence: CASSLAAGLALTNEQFF. In DNA form, the CDR3 reads TGCGCCAGCAGCTTGGCCGCGGGGCTAGCCCTAACCAATGAGCAGTTCTTC.